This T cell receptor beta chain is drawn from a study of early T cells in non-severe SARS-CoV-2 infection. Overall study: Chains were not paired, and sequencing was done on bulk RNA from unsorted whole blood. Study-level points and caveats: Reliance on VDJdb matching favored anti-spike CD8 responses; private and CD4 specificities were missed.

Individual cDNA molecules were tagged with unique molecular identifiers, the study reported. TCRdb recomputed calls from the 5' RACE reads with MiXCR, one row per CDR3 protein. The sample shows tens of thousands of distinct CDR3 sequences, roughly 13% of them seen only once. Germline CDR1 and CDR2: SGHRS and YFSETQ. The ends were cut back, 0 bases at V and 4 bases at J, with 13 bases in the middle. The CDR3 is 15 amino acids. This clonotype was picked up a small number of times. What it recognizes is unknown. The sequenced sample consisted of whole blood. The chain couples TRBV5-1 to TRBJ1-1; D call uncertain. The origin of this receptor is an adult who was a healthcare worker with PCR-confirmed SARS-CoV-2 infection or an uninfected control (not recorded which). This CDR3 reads CASSLAVLGGTEAFF. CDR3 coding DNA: TGCGCCAGCAGCTTGGCCGTCCTGGGCGGCACTGAAGCTTTCTTT.